This T cell receptor (beta chain) was sequenced in a study of blood T cell repertoires in COVID-19. About the study: The United States, Italy and Spain supplied acute and convalescent COVID-19 samples. PBMCs, B-cell-depleted T cells, or T cells provided the cDNA or gDNA that made up the material.

Per the authors' pipeline: The assay estimated nucleated cells by amplifying reference gene primers. Assay: immunoSEQ multiplex PCR; the TCRdb copy retains only in-frame clones and omits some. From that table come the V and J calls and clone size; the DNA was used to work out D and trimming. This repertoire shows some 57,000 clones, 80% to 95% found once; its top ten account for about 6.5%. The receptor was derived from a man aged 45-65 years with active COVID-19. The sequencing sample was made of peripheral blood.

The CDR3 reads CASSLRSGQGPSGNTIYF. For the CDR3, the DNA is TGTGCCAGCAGCTTGAGATCAGGACAGGGCCCCTCTGGAAACACCATATATTTT. The chain links TRBV7-6 to TRBJ1-3; TRBD1 matches at 8 bases. The V and J ends lost 3 bases and 0 bases, in that order; junction bases with no gene match: 10. The CDR3 spans 18 residues. Germline-derived CDR1 and CDR2 are SGHVS and FNYEAQ.